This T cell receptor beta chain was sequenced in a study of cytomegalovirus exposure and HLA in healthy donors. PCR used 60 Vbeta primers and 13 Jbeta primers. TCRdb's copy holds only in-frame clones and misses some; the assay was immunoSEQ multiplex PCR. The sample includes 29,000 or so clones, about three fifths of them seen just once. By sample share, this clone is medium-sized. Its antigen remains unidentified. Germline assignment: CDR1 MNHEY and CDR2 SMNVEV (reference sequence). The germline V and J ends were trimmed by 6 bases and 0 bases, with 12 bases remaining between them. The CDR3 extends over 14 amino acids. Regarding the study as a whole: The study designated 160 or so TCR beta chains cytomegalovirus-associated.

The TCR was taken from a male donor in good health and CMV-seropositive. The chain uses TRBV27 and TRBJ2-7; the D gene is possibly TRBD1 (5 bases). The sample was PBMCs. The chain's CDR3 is CASSGQDSSYEQYF. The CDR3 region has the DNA TGTGCCAGCAGCGGACAAGACTCCTCCTACGAGCAGTACTTC.